The 10 T cell receptor beta chains reported below all come from one sample, sequenced in a study of T cells after yellow fever vaccination. TCRdb called the 5' RACE reads again in MiXCR, with one record for every CDR3 protein. Here the sample spans 500,000 to 650,000 distinct CDR3 sequences, roughly a sixth being singletons. Sequencing used PBMCs, obtained more than 4 days after the first yellow fever vaccination. These receptors all come from a man younger than 35 who received the YFV17D yellow fever vaccine.

This clonotype was counted a few times. J is TRBJ2-3 and V is TRBV6-5; 8 positions agree with TRBD1. The CDR3 loop spans 17 amino acids. Looked up from germline, CDR1 is MNHEY and CDR2 is SVGAGI. The J segment lost 4 bases and the V segment lost 1 base, leaving 10 bases of the junction unmatched. The CDR3: CASSYFSDRAMADTQYF. The CDR3 DNA is TGTGCCAGCAGTTACTTTTCGGACAGGGCAATGGCAGATACGCAGTATTTT.

This clonotype was counted only a few times. V gene TRBV6-5 combines with J gene TRBJ1-1; 7 bases map to TRBD1. This CDR3 region has 17 residues. After removal of 2 bases from V and 4 bases from J, the junction contained 13 bases not matched to a gene. CDR1 is MNHEY and CDR2 is SVGAGI in the germline V gene. The DNA of the CDR3 is TGTGCCAGCAGTTACGGGGGAAGGGGGCTCAGGGGCACTGAAGCTTTCTTT. As protein: CASSYGGRGLRGTEAFF.

The chain links TRBV4-1 to TRBJ2-2; D is unclear. Germline V gene sequence: CDR1 MGHRA, CDR2 YSYEKL. V lost 4 bases, J lost 3 bases, and 12 bases lay in between. This CDR3 region has 15 residues. CDR3 sequence: CASSPERADTGELFF. CDR3 DNA sequence: TGCGCCAGCAGCCCCGAACGCGCGGACACCGGGGAGCTGTTTTTT.

This clonotype appeared a few times. The chain recombines TRBV3-1 with TRBJ1-2; no definite D call. Germline V gives CDR1 LGHDT, CDR2 YNNKEL (reference sequence). V gave up 1 base and J gave up 7 bases, with 7 bases separating them. The CDR3 is 12 residues long. The CDR3 DNA sequence: TGTGCCAGCAGCCAAGCTTACTCTGGCTACACCTTC. It codes for CASSQAYSGYTF.

This clonotype was seen more than once but under ten times. The J gene is TRBJ2-1, the V gene TRBV13, with TRBD2 as a possible D gene (7 bases). Trimming pared 5 bases from V and 2 bases from J, leaving 16 bases between. The CDR3 extends over 16 amino acids. Germline CDR1 and CDR2: PRHDT and FYEKMQ (reference sequence). CDR3: CASSPTGGRPYNEQFF. The CDR3 nucleotides are TGTGCCAGCAGCCCCACGGGGGGCCGACCCTACAATGAGCAGTTCTTC.

This clonotype showed up just a few times. The chain uses TRBV11-2 and TRBJ1-2, with 9 bases fitting TRBD1. Germline V gene lookup returns CDR1 SGHAT and CDR2 FQNNGV. Trimming cost V 0 bases and J 6 bases; bases outside gene matches: 11. This CDR3 comprises 17 residues. The CDR3 nucleotides are TGTGCCAGCAGCTTAGACCACAACAGGGGGCGCCGGGATGGCTACACCTTC. It translates to CASSLDHNRGRRDGYTF.

A few counts support this clonotype. The gene calls are TRBV4-3 and TRBJ1-1, with D maybe TRBD1 (6 bases). The germline V gene has CDR1 LGHNA and CDR2 YSLEER. The CDR3 covers 15 residues. Trimming left V 3 bases short and J 3 bases short, with 14 bases between. This CDR3 is CASSHPGGADTEAFF. The DNA for the CDR3 is TGCGCCAGCAGCCATCCCGGGGGCGCGGACACTGAAGCTTTCTTT.

This clonotype was picked up many times. The chain combines TRBV20-1 with TRBJ2-5; D may be TRBD2 (7 bases). The CDR3 has 11 amino acids. Germline V gene sequence: CDR1 DFQATT, CDR2 SNEGSKA (reference sequence). Trimming took 6 bases from V and 4 from J, leaving 9 bases between them. The CDR3 DNA is TGCAGTGCCCGGGGGGCAGAGACCCAGTACTTC. Its translation is CSARGAETQYF.

The rearrangement uses TRBV4-1 and TRBJ2-1; 7 bases are a match to TRBD2. Trimming took 2 bases from V and 4 from J; bases not matched to a gene: 11. The germline V gene encodes CDR1 MGHRA and CDR2 YSYEKL. The CDR3 runs to 17 residues. The CDR3 here is CASSQKRGGQEYNEQFF. CDR3 bases: TGCGCCAGCAGCCAAAAGAGGGGAGGGCAGGAGTACAATGAGCAGTTCTTC.

This clonotype was recorded at least ten times. The gene calls are TRBV5-4 and TRBJ1-6; perhaps TRBD1 as D (5 bases). The CDR3 sequence is 15 residues long. Trimming shortened V by 0 bases and J by 10 bases, and 14 bases separated the two germline ends. Germline V gene lookup returns CDR1 SGHNT and CDR2 YYREEE (reference sequence). Here the CDR3 DNA reads TGTGCCAGCAGCTTGGGTGCGCAGGGCCCCTCACCCCTCCACTTT. This sequence encodes CASSLGAQGPSPLHF. The whole variable domain, filled in from reference TRBV5-4 and TRBJ1-6, reads ETGVTQSPTHLIKTRGQQVTLRCSSQSGHNTVSWYQQALGQGPQFIFQYYREEENGRGNFPPRFSGLQFPNYSSELNVNALELDDSALYLCASSLGAQGPSPLHFGNGTRLTVT.